The sequence of this T cell receptor beta chain was determined in a study of cytomegalovirus exposure and HLA in healthy donors. Study findings and constraints: Usually a TCR sequence was rare, but some public TCRs were found in many donors. Indistinguishability led to the exclusion of some V segments, TRBV6-2 and TRBV6-3 included. Testing in vitro showed a few CMV-associated chains specific for CMV antigens.

Researchers ran the PCR with 60 Vbeta and 13 Jbeta primers. Clones were sequenced by immunoSEQ multiplex PCR, and TCRdb holds only the in-frame ones, with some missing. The data contain about 160,000 clones, 80% to 90% of them singletons. Regarding this clone: Antigen unknown.

Samples came from healthy bone marrow donors. The germline gives CDR1 LGHNA, CDR2 YSLEER. V was pared by 0 bases and J by 7 bases, with 18 bases of the junction left unmatched. This CDR3 spans 19 amino acids. The chain employs TRBV4-3 and TRBJ2-5; 9 nucleotides agree with TRBD2. The specimen sequenced was PBMCs. The sequence was collected from a man aged 18 to 29 in good health and CMV-seropositive. CDR3 region: CASSQDRERGAVTLGTQYF. Written as DNA, the CDR3 is TGCGCCAGCAGCCAAGATCGCGAGCGGGGGGCCGTAACTTTGGGGACCCAGTACTTC.